There are a few counts of the clone carrying this T cell receptor (beta chain). The data derive from a study of regulatory T cells in long-lasting Graves disease. In the study overall: Persistent Graves' disease denoted over 5 years of antithyroid drugs plus positive TSH receptor antibodies.

This CDR3 is 13 amino acids long. V gave up 11 bases and J gave up 3 bases; unmatched junction bases: 9. CDR1 is MNHNS, CDR2 SASEGT, per germline. Arm-PCR of CDR3 regions and iRepertoire HTBI primers were the basis on which TCR beta libraries were built. TCRdb ran MiXCR on the multiplex PCR reads and lists one entry per CDR3 protein. Found here are some 420,000 distinct CDR3 sequences, roughly 22% of them singletons; the top ten hold roughly 14%. Time point defined: persistent/refractory GD, antithyroid drugs over 5 years with positive TRAb. Scientists built the TCR library using RNA that was extracted from PBMCs. It was an endocrinology department in Xi'an, China, that provided the patients.

The source of this sequence is a female donor with Graves disease. This specimen was peripheral blood mononuclear cells (PBMCs), taken when the disease was refractory, from a patient treated with antithyroid drugs. The chain joins TRBV6-1 to TRBJ1-1; TRBD1 aligns across 7 bases. In DNA form, the CDR3 reads TGTGCCGGCCGACAGGGTATGGACACTGAAGCTTTCTTT. This codes for CAGRQGMDTEAFF.